This T cell receptor (beta chain) was captured in a study of blood T cells in healthy people across ages. Study-level background: Template switching retrieved approximately one barcoded beta molecule for each two T cells. Study results and caveats: TCR beta diversity, measured per million T cells, fell in a roughly linear way with age.

The sample holds a few counts of this clonotype. What it recognizes is unknown. Per sample, no less than 5.5 micrograms of total RNA were extracted. Trimming at V came to 3 bases and at J to 13 bases, leaving 17 bases not matched to a gene. The CDR3 spans 17 residues. From germline, CDR1 is DFQATT and CDR2 SNEGSKA (reference sequence). A J-beta primer mix and a sample-barcoded 5' primer were used in a second PCR of about 7 to 12 cycles. Via MiXCR, TCRdb re-called the 5' RACE reads, giving one row per CDR3 protein. The sample includes about 620,000 distinct CDR3 sequences, roughly 20% of them seen just once.

The sequence was obtained from a man in his 70s in good health. The chain couples TRBV20-1 to TRBJ2-1; 14 positions match TRBD2. The sequenced sample was blood. The CDR3 coding sequence is TGCAGTGCTAGTGGGGAAGCCGGGACTAGCGGGAGCCAGCTTCAGTTCTTC. Translating it yields CSASGEAGTSGSQLQFF.